This T cell receptor (beta chain) was sequenced during a study of shared clonotypes between healthy human individuals. Study as a whole: Sampling drew on donors who were a couple of women and a few men aged 18 to 49.

The sorted-subset replicate PCRs were given roughly 190 ng DNA, which is about 29,000 T cell genomes. Assay used: immunoSEQ multiplex PCR; TCRdb lists only in-frame clones, some missing. The table has 2 million to 2.5 million clones, 90% to 95% seen once. Between the trimmed V and J ends, which lost 6 bases and 5 bases, there was a span of 6 bases. Germline assignment: CDR1 SGHRS and CDR2 YFSETQ. The CDR3 covers 11 residues. Study-wide points: Generation probabilities were higher for clonotypes shared across all four sorted-subset donors than for unshared ones. Read depth was anticipated to influence clonotype sharing among donors.

Note on this clone: The antigen is undetermined. Other DNA sequences in this specimen translate into the identical CDR3.

Sequenced input: naive CD4+ T cells from PBMCs. Subset given: CD45RA+ positively selected. V is TRBV5-1 and J is TRBJ2-1; D is uncertain. The receptor was isolated from a young man in good health. Some clones in this sample may be carry-over from other donors' samples. CDR3 sequence: CASTQNNEQFF. CDR3 bases: TGCGCCAGCACACAAAACAATGAGCAGTTCTTC.